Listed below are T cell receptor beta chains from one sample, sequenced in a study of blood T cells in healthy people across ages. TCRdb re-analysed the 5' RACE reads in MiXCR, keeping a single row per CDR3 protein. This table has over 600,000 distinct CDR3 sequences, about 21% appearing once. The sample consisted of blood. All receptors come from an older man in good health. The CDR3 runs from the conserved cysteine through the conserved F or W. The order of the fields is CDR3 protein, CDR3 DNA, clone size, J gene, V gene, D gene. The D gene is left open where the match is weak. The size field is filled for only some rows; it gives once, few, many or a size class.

CDR3 protein: CASSQDPGPTPEKLFF
CDR3 DNA: TGTGCCAGCAGCCAAGATCCCGGACCAACCCCCGAAAAACTGTTTTTT
clone size: few
J gene: TRBJ1-4
V gene: TRBV3-1
D gene: .

CDR3 protein: CASSPAINSYNEQFF
CDR3 DNA: TGTGCCAGCAGCCCCGCTATCAATTCCTACAATGAGCAGTTCTTC
clone size: once
J gene: TRBJ2-1
V gene: TRBV5-5
D gene: .

CDR3 protein: CASGRGSMADHSYEQYF
CDR3 DNA: TGTGCCAGCGGCCGAGGGAGCATGGCCGACCACTCCTACGAGCAGTACTTC
clone size: .
J gene: TRBJ2-7
V gene: TRBV14
D gene: .

CDR3 protein: CSAQDPRGAGNTIYF
CDR3 DNA: TGCAGTGCCCAAGATCCGCGGGGGGCCGGTAACACCATATATTTT
clone size: few
J gene: TRBJ1-3
V gene: TRBV20-1
D gene: .

CDR3 protein: CSSEGSYNEQFF
CDR3 DNA: TGCAGTTCTGAGGGGTCCTACAATGAGCAGTTCTTC
clone size: .
J gene: TRBJ2-1
V gene: TRBV20-1
D gene: .

CDR3 protein: CSVKDRPRAEKLFF
CDR3 DNA: TGCAGCGTTAAAGACAGGCCCAGGGCTGAAAAACTGTTTTTT
clone size: few
J gene: TRBJ1-4
V gene: TRBV29-1
D gene: .

CDR3 protein: CASSLTGGRSNQPQHF
CDR3 DNA: TGTGCCAGCAGCCTAACAGGGGGACGGAGCAATCAGCCCCAGCATTTT
clone size: few
J gene: TRBJ1-5
V gene: TRBV13
D gene: TRBD1

CDR3 protein: CASSESISGRGHEQFF
CDR3 DNA: TGCGCCAGCAGTGAGTCGATTTCAGGGAGGGGGCATGAGCAGTTCTTC
clone size: few
J gene: TRBJ2-1
V gene: TRBV10-1
D gene: .

CDR3 protein: CASADREGSYEQYF
CDR3 DNA: TGTGCCAGCGCGGACAGGGAGGGATCCTACGAGCAGTACTTC
clone size: .
J gene: TRBJ2-7
V gene: TRBV10-3
D gene: .

CDR3 protein: CASSYPHEGGETQYF
CDR3 DNA: TGTGCCAGCAGTTACCCCCATGAGGGCGGGGAGACCCAGTACTTC
clone size: .
J gene: TRBJ2-5
V gene: TRBV6-6
D gene: .

CDR3 protein: CASSLGTGLTYEQYF
CDR3 DNA: TGCGCCAGCAGCTTGGGGACGGGACTAACCTACGAGCAGTACTTT
clone size: .
J gene: TRBJ2-7
V gene: TRBV5-1
D gene: TRBD2

CDR3 protein: CASSKGGTRKNIQYF
CDR3 DNA: TGTGCCAGCAGCAAAGGCGGGACCCGCAAAAACATTCAGTACTTC
clone size: .
J gene: TRBJ2-4
V gene: TRBV6-2/TRBV6-3
D gene: .

CDR3 protein: CSVEDAYTEAFF
CDR3 DNA: TGCAGCGTTGAAGACGCCTACACTGAAGCTTTCTTT
clone size: .
J gene: TRBJ1-1
V gene: TRBV29-1
D gene: .

CDR3 protein: CASSPRGTTDTQYF
CDR3 DNA: TGCGCCAGCAGCCCCAGGGGGACCACAGATACGCAGTATTTT
clone size: .
J gene: TRBJ2-3
V gene: TRBV5-1
D gene: TRBD1

CDR3 protein: CASSNRLARTDTQYF
CDR3 DNA: TGTGCCAGCAGCAACCGACTAGCGAGAACAGATACGCAGTATTTT
clone size: .
J gene: TRBJ2-3
V gene: TRBV11-1
D gene: TRBD2

CDR3 protein: CASSLFWATGGRGNTIYF
CDR3 DNA: TGTGCCAGCAGTTTATTTTGGGCCACAGGGGGCAGGGGAAACACCATATATTTT
clone size: few
J gene: TRBJ1-3
V gene: TRBV27
D gene: TRBD1

CDR3 protein: CASKRTSGNYNEQFF
CDR3 DNA: TGTGCCAGCAAGCGGACTAGCGGGAACTACAATGAGCAGTTCTTC
clone size: few
J gene: TRBJ2-1
V gene: TRBV25-1
D gene: TRBD2

CDR3 protein: CASSRLGVRDTGELFF
CDR3 DNA: TGCGCCAGCAGCCGTCTAGGAGTTAGGGACACCGGGGAGCTGTTTTTT
clone size: .
J gene: TRBJ2-2
V gene: TRBV5-1
D gene: .

CDR3 protein: CASSLEGQGDPRHF
CDR3 DNA: TGCGCCAGCAGCTTGGAGGGACAGGGGGACCCCAGGCATTTT
clone size: .
J gene: TRBJ1-5
V gene: TRBV5-1
D gene: TRBD1

CDR3 protein: CASSLFGSPLHF
CDR3 DNA: TGTGCCAGCAGTCTTTTTGGGTCACCCCTCCACTTT
clone size: few
J gene: TRBJ1-6
V gene: TRBV12-3/TRBV12-4
D gene: .

CDR3 protein: CASRAAGGAEETQYF
CDR3 DNA: TGCGCCAGCAGGGCCGCAGGTGGCGCTGAAGAGACCCAGTACTTC
clone size: few
J gene: TRBJ2-5
V gene: TRBV5-1
D gene: .

CDR3 protein: CASTSGEARLTSGANVLTF
CDR3 DNA: TGTGCCAGCACCTCAGGGGAAGCCAGGCTTACCTCTGGGGCCAACGTCCTGACTTTC
clone size: .
J gene: TRBJ2-6
V gene: TRBV7-9
D gene: .

CDR3 protein: CASSQVRNGGETQYF
CDR3 DNA: TGTGCCAGCAGCCAAGTTCGGAACGGAGGCGAGACCCAGTACTTC
clone size: .
J gene: TRBJ2-5
V gene: TRBV3-1
D gene: .

CDR3 protein: CASSLAGQVQETQYF
CDR3 DNA: TGTGCCAGCAGCTTAGCAGGACAGGTTCAAGAGACCCAGTACTTC
clone size: few
J gene: TRBJ2-5
V gene: TRBV7-9
D gene: TRBD1

CDR3 protein: CASSTGQLYGYTF
CDR3 DNA: TGTGCCAGCAGCACGGGACAGCTTTATGGCTACACCTTC
clone size: .
J gene: TRBJ1-2
V gene: TRBV3-1
D gene: TRBD1

CDR3 protein: CASSLLGSPYEQYF
CDR3 DNA: TGCGCCAGCAGCTTGTTGGGAAGTCCCTACGAGCAGTACTTC
clone size: .
J gene: TRBJ2-7
V gene: TRBV5-1
D gene: .

CDR3 protein: CASSVGGEGNEQFF
CDR3 DNA: TGTGCCAGCAGCGTTGGTGGCGAGGGCAATGAGCAGTTCTTC
clone size: .
J gene: TRBJ2-1
V gene: TRBV9
D gene: .

CDR3 protein: CTGPLESPGSYVQYF
CDR3 DNA: TGTACCGGACCCCTCGAAAGCCCGGGGTCCTACGTGCAGTACTTC
clone size: few
J gene: TRBJ2-7
V gene: TRBV7-3
D gene: .

CDR3 protein: CASSKRRGPGTQYF
CDR3 DNA: TGTGCCAGCAGCAAACGGCGCGGTCCGGGGACCCAGTACTTC
clone size: .
J gene: TRBJ2-5
V gene: TRBV21-1
D gene: .

CDR3 protein: CSASYGTRTDTQYF
CDR3 DNA: TGCAGTGCTAGTTACGGAACTCGCACAGATACGCAGTATTTT
clone size: .
J gene: TRBJ2-3
V gene: TRBV20-1
D gene: .

CDR3 protein: CASSSPSLRSYEQYF
CDR3 DNA: TGTGCCAGCAGTTCACCTAGCTTACGCTCCTACGAGCAGTACTTC
clone size: .
J gene: TRBJ2-7
V gene: TRBV12-3/TRBV12-4
D gene: .

CDR3 protein: CASSQKPYEQYF
CDR3 DNA: TGTGCCAGCAGCCAAAAACCCTACGAGCAGTACTTC
clone size: .
J gene: TRBJ2-7
V gene: TRBV14
D gene: .

CDR3 protein: CASRPGGEKLFF
CDR3 DNA: TGTGCCAGCAGGCCCGGGGGTGAAAAACTGTTTTTT
clone size: .
J gene: TRBJ1-4
V gene: TRBV28
D gene: .

CDR3 protein: CSVEGQGREQFF
CDR3 DNA: TGCAGCGTTGAAGGACAGGGACGAGAGCAGTTCTTC
clone size: few
J gene: TRBJ2-1
V gene: TRBV29-1
D gene: TRBD1

CDR3 protein: CSARQALETQYF
CDR3 DNA: TGCAGTGCTAGACAAGCGTTGGAGACCCAGTACTTC
clone size: .
J gene: TRBJ2-5
V gene: TRBV20-1
D gene: .

CDR3 protein: CASSGQGAGADTQYF
CDR3 DNA: TGCGCCAGCAGTGGACAGGGGGCCGGCGCAGATACGCAGTATTTT
clone size: .
J gene: TRBJ2-3
V gene: TRBV5-1
D gene: TRBD1

CDR3 protein: CASRQTGGHQPQHF
CDR3 DNA: TGTGCCAGTAGGCAAACAGGTGGCCATCAGCCCCAGCATTTT
clone size: .
J gene: TRBJ1-5
V gene: TRBV19
D gene: .

CDR3 protein: CASSFYRQAAFF
CDR3 DNA: TGTGCCAGCAGTTTCTACCGACAGGCCGCTTTCTTT
clone size: many
J gene: TRBJ1-1
V gene: TRBV12-3/TRBV12-4
D gene: .

CDR3 protein: CASYWWGAYGYTF
CDR3 DNA: TGTGCCAGCTATTGGTGGGGTGCCTATGGCTACACCTTC
clone size: many
J gene: TRBJ1-2
V gene: TRBV28
D gene: .

CDR3 protein: CASRSGQGYNERFF
CDR3 DNA: TGTGCCAGCAGGTCGGGACAGGGATACAATGAGCGGTTCTTC
clone size: few
J gene: TRBJ2-1
V gene: TRBV11-2
D gene: TRBD1

CDR3 protein: CASSLRDLNTEAFF
CDR3 DNA: TGCGCCAGCAGCTTGCGTGACTTAAACACTGAAGCTTTCTTT
clone size: .
J gene: TRBJ1-1
V gene: TRBV5-1
D gene: .

CDR3 protein: CASRMTGWANSPLHF
CDR3 DNA: TGTGCCAGCAGGATGACAGGGTGGGCCAATTCACCCCTCCACTTT
clone size: .
J gene: TRBJ1-6
V gene: TRBV28
D gene: TRBD1

CDR3 protein: CSAMVGPYQETQYF
CDR3 DNA: TGCAGTGCTATGGTCGGCCCTTACCAAGAGACCCAGTACTTC
clone size: .
J gene: TRBJ2-5
V gene: TRBV20-1
D gene: .

CDR3 protein: CASSPGQGYSYEQYF
CDR3 DNA: TGTGCCAGCAGTCCTGGACAGGGCTACTCCTACGAGCAGTACTTC
clone size: .
J gene: TRBJ2-7
V gene: TRBV27
D gene: TRBD1

CDR3 protein: CASSLRVGRLGNTGELFF
CDR3 DNA: TGCGCCAGCAGCTTGCGGGTCGGGAGACTCGGGAACACCGGGGAGCTGTTTTTT
clone size: .
J gene: TRBJ2-2
V gene: TRBV5-1
D gene: .

CDR3 protein: CASSFVDRGPNSPLHF
CDR3 DNA: TGTGCCAGCAGTTTTGTGGACAGGGGTCCTAATTCACCCCTCCACTTT
clone size: .
J gene: TRBJ1-6
V gene: TRBV28
D gene: TRBD1

CDR3 protein: CSFSSGSTNEKLFF
CDR3 DNA: TGCAGCTTCTCTTCAGGGTCAACTAATGAAAAACTGTTTTTT
clone size: few
J gene: TRBJ1-4
V gene: TRBV29-1
D gene: .

CDR3 protein: CSARDQSGSTDTQYF
CDR3 DNA: TGCAGTGCTAGAGATCAAAGCGGGAGCACAGATACGCAGTATTTT
clone size: .
J gene: TRBJ2-3
V gene: TRBV20-1
D gene: .

CDR3 protein: CASSDRRDRAEQYF
CDR3 DNA: TGTGCCAGCAGTGATCGCCGGGACAGGGCCGAGCAGTACTTC
clone size: few
J gene: TRBJ2-7
V gene: TRBV2
D gene: TRBD1

CDR3 protein: CSVETSGGTDTQYF
CDR3 DNA: TGCAGCGTTGAAACTAGCGGGGGCACAGATACGCAGTATTTT
clone size: many
J gene: TRBJ2-3
V gene: TRBV29-1
D gene: TRBD2

CDR3 protein: CASRTGEPQPQHF
CDR3 DNA: TGTGCCAGCAGAACAGGGGAACCTCAGCCCCAGCATTTT
clone size: few
J gene: TRBJ1-5
V gene: TRBV6-2/TRBV6-3
D gene: TRBD1

CDR3 protein: CASSQVLGQTQYF
CDR3 DNA: TGTGCCAGCAGCCAAGTGCTGGGGCAGACCCAGTACTTC
clone size: once
J gene: TRBJ2-5
V gene: TRBV3-1
D gene: .

CDR3 protein: CSALPGQGPGYTF
CDR3 DNA: TGCAGTGCTCTACCCGGACAGGGACCTGGCTACACCTTC
clone size: .
J gene: TRBJ1-2
V gene: TRBV20-1
D gene: TRBD1